Below, 19 T cell receptor beta chains from the same sample are listed, as sequenced in a study of T cell repertoires and HLA-DP antigens. These TCRs' antigens remain unknown. Data came from immunoSEQ multiplex PCR; TCRdb stores just in-frame clones and leaves some out. The sample lists fewer than 75,000 clones; about 82% were seen once. Input material: CD4+ T cells from PBMCs. These receptors originate from a man aged 55-75 years in good health and CMV-seronegative.

A single count supports this clone. This chain connects TRBV5-6 to TRBJ1-4, with 9 bases lining up with TRBD1. Trimming cost V 2 bases and J 6 bases; bases outside gene matches: 5. The CDR3 sequence is 15 residues long. Germline V CDR1 and CDR2: SGHDT, YYEEEE. CDR3 in DNA: TGTGCCAGCAGCTTCGGGACAGGGAGGGATGAAAAACTGTTTTTT. Translating it yields CASSFGTGRDEKLFF.

The V and J genes are TRBV21-1 and TRBJ1-1. TRBV21-1 counts as a pseudogene. The CDR3 contains 16 residues. Written as DNA, the CDR3 is TGTGCCAGCAGCCCCAAGGGACCCCCAACGAACACTGAAGCTTTCTTT. This sequence encodes CASSPKGPPTNTEAFF.

This chain connects TRBV21-1 to TRBJ2-3. TRBV21-1 is annotated as a pseudogene. The length of the CDR3 is 15 residues. CDR3 protein: CASSKGGASTDTQYF. For the CDR3, the DNA is TGTGCCAGCAGCAAAGGGGGGGCCAGCACAGATACGCAGTATTTT.

The genes are TRBV7-3 and TRBJ1-5; D might be TRBD1 (5 bases). The CDR3 spans 15 residues. Germline V lookup: CDR1 SGHTA, CDR2 FQGTGA. V shed 5 bases and J shed 7 bases, with 18 bases lying between them. In DNA, the CDR3 is TGTGCCAGCAGCCCATCTGGGGGAGGAGGCCAGCCCCAGCATTTT. Encoded protein: CASSPSGGGGQPQHF.

The J gene is TRBJ1-2, the V gene TRBV5-6; D remains unclear. Trimming left V 4 bases short and J 6 bases short, with 19 bases between. Per germline, CDR1 SGHDT and CDR2 YYEEEE. The length of the CDR3 is 15 residues. The CDR3, as DNA: TGTGCCAGCAGCCATCCGGCCATCGGGGATGATGGCTACACCTTC. This codes for CASSHPAIGDDGYTF.

The chain combines TRBV18 with TRBJ1-4, with D possibly being TRBD1 (5 bases). The CDR3 spans 15 residues. Per germline, CDR1 KGHSH and CDR2 LQKENI. Trimming removed 6 bases at V and 5 bases at J, with 16 bases between. In DNA form, the CDR3 reads TGTGCCAGCTCGGGAGACAGTCTTCCCAATGAAAAACTGTTTTTT. Its translation is CASSGDSLPNEKLFF.

The genes are TRBV30 and TRBJ2-7, with a tentative D call TRBD1 (5 bases). Trimming took 1 base from V and 6 from J, leaving 13 bases between them. Germline assignment: CDR1 GTSNPN and CDR2 SVGIG (reference sequence). CDR3 size: 13 residues. CDR3 protein: CAWSGRVNGEQYV. The DNA of the CDR3 is TGTGCCTGGAGTGGCAGGGTCAACGGCGAGCAGTACGTC.

The genes are TRBV7-9 and TRBJ2-2; 8 nucleotides match TRBD2. CDR1 is SEHNR and CDR2 is FQNEAQ in the germline V gene (reference sequence). The CDR3 covers 15 residues. With V trimmed by 3 bases and J by 7 bases, 7 bases remained unmatched. The CDR3 spells CASSFSLGTSGELFF. Here the CDR3 DNA reads TGTGCCAGCAGCTTTTCACTCGGGACTAGCGGGGAGCTGTTTTTT.

The J gene is TRBJ2-5, the V gene TRBV6-5, with 8 bases matching TRBD2. This CDR3 has 15 residues. Germline values: CDR1 MNHEY, CDR2 SVGAGI. Trimming at V came to 6 bases and at J to 5 bases, leaving 11 bases not matched to a gene. The chain's CDR3 is CASSRAGVQGETQYF. CDR3 DNA: TGTGCCAGCAGCCGAGCGGGGGTCCAGGGGGAGACCCAGTACTTC.

The V gene is TRBV7-2, the J gene TRBJ2-1; 10 nucleotides align to TRBD1. The V gene's germline CDR1 is SGHTA and CDR2 FQGNSA. The CDR3 length is 15 residues. After removal of 4 bases from V and 5 bases from J, the junction contained 5 bases not matched to a gene. CDR3 sequence reads: CASSSRDRGNNEQFF. The CDR3 DNA is TGTGCCAGCAGCTCCCGGGACAGGGGTAACAATGAGCAGTTCTTC.

The chain uses TRBV9 and TRBJ2-5, with D tentatively TRBD1 or TRBD2 (5 bases each). V lost 6 bases, J lost 1 base, and 16 bases lay in between. The CDR3 loop spans 15 amino acids. Germline values: CDR1 SGDLS, CDR2 YYNGEE. The CDR3 protein is CASNPVGTIQETQYF. The CDR3 nucleotides are TGTGCCAGCAACCCCGTTGGGACCATCCAAGAGACCCAGTACTTC. Full variable domain (rest looked up from reference TRBV9 and TRBJ2-5): DSGVTQTPKHLITATGQRVTLRCSPRSGDLSVYWYQQSLDQGLQFLIQYYNGEERAKGNILERFSAQQFPDLHSELNLSSLELGDSALYFCASNPVGTIQETQYFGPGTRLLVL.

This rearrangement joins TRBV5-1 to TRBJ2-3; TRBD2 might be the D (7 bases). V dropped 6 bases and J dropped 0 bases, with 17 bases sitting between them. The CDR3 covers 16 residues. Germline V gene lookup returns CDR1 SGHRS and CDR2 YFSETQ. Here the CDR3 reads CASNRKGGTSTDTQYF. As DNA, the CDR3 is TGCGCCAGCAACCGGAAGGGGGGGACTAGCACAGATACGCAGTATTTT.

This chain joins TRBV7-6 and TRBJ2-2; weak D call: TRBD2 (5 bases). Germline V CDR1 and CDR2: SGHVS, FNYEAQ. The CDR3 covers 15 residues. Trimming removed 1 base from V and 1 base from J, with 7 bases in between. CDR3 nucleotide sequence: TGTGCCAGCAGCTTAGGGGGAGAGAACACCGGGGAGCTGTTTTTT. It yields the protein CASSLGGENTGELFF.

The gene calls are TRBV5-1 and TRBJ2-5; maybe TRBD1 (5 bases). The ends were cut back, 2 bases at V and 9 bases at J, with 17 bases in the middle. CDR1 and CDR2 (germline): SGHRS, YFSETQ. There are 14 residues in the CDR3. CDR3 nucleotide sequence: TGCGCCAGCAGCTTTGGGGCTCTTCAGCAGGCCCAGTACTTC. This encodes CASSFGALQQAQYF.

V usage is TRBV5-6 and J usage is TRBJ2-5, with TRBD2 identical over 13 bases. The CDR3 runs to 15 residues. Germline lookup yields CDR1 SGHDT and CDR2 YYEEEE. Trimming cost V 4 bases and J 4 bases; bases outside gene matches: 4. CDR3 in amino acids: CASSTGTSGAETQYF. The CDR3, as DNA: TGTGCCAGCAGCACCGGGACTAGCGGGGCAGAGACCCAGTACTTC.

The chain employs TRBV19 and TRBJ1-2, with 8 bases that match TRBD1. V gave up 7 bases and J gave up 4 bases; unmatched junction bases: 5. The CDR3 sequence is 13 residues long. The germline V gene encodes CDR1 LNHDA and CDR2 SQIVND (reference sequence). The CDR3: CASKTGDAYGYTF. CDR3 DNA sequence: TGTGCCAGTAAGACAGGGGATGCCTATGGCTACACCTTC.

This clone was observed a few times. The V and J genes are TRBV11-2 and TRBJ1-6, with D hard to call. CDR1 and CDR2 from the germline V gene are SGHAT and FQNNGV. Trimming shortened V by 1 base and J by 10 bases, and 8 bases separated the two germline ends. CDR3 length: 13 amino acids. In DNA, the CDR3 is TGTGCCAGCAGCTTAGGCCCGGAGTCACCCCTCCACTTT. Translation gives CASSLGPESPLHF. The variable domain in full, with the rest retrieved from reference TRBV11-2 and TRBJ1-6, is EAGVAQSPRYKIIEKRQSVAFWCNPISGHATLYWYQQILGQGPKLLIQFQNNGVVDDSQLPKDRFSAERLKGVDSTLKIQPAKLEDSAVYLCASSLGPESPLHFGNGTRLTVT.

V gene TRBV7-2 combines with J gene TRBJ2-3; D not certain. The V and J ends lost 1 base and 4 bases respectively, with 9 bases between them. Per germline, CDR1 SGHTA and CDR2 FQGNSA. The CDR3 sequence is 14 residues long. The CDR3 DNA reads TGTGCCAGCAGCTTAGTGAAAGGCCCAGATACGCAGTATTTT. This sequence encodes CASSLVKGPDTQYF.

This chain links TRBV7-2 with TRBJ1-1, with D unclear. Germline V lookup: CDR1 SGHTA, CDR2 FQGNSA. V was shortened by 4 bases and J by 0 bases, with 9 bases between the two germline ends. The CDR3 length is 14 residues. The CDR3 loop is CASSSGSMNTEAFF. The CDR3 coding sequence is TGTGCCAGCAGCTCCGGGAGCATGAACACTGAAGCTTTCTTT.